Sequencing of this T cell receptor (beta chain) was carried out in a study of cytomegalovirus exposure and HLA in healthy donors. Findings of the study overall: Being productive about 87% or about 30% of the time was typical of most TCR beta V segments in an earlier analysis. Another analysis was done later, and it associated around 17,000 TCR beta sequences with HLA alleles at 0.05 false discovery rate.

It was healthy bone marrow donors who served as donors. There were likely unrecorded immune exposures, though donors were nominally healthy when sampled. This clone was observed a single time. Antigen specificity is unknown. Amplification used 60 Vbeta primers and 13 Jbeta primers. TCRdb keeps only in-frame clones here, not all; method: immunoSEQ multiplex PCR. The table lists about 170,000 clones, 75% to 85% of them singletons, with approximately 2.4% in the top ten. The sequence derives from a woman in her forties or fifties in good health and CMV-seronegative. Sequencing input: PBMCs.

The CDR3 DNA is TGTGCCAGCAGCCAAAGGACAGGGTCTTACGAGCAGTACTTC. Amino acids: CASSQRTGSYEQYF. This chain links TRBV5-5 with TRBJ2-7, with TRBD1 identical over 8 bases. Germline V gene lookup returns CDR1 SGHKS and CDR2 YYEKEE (reference sequence). The CDR3 contains 14 residues. Unmatched junction bases numbered 7, after V lost 4 bases and J lost 4 bases.